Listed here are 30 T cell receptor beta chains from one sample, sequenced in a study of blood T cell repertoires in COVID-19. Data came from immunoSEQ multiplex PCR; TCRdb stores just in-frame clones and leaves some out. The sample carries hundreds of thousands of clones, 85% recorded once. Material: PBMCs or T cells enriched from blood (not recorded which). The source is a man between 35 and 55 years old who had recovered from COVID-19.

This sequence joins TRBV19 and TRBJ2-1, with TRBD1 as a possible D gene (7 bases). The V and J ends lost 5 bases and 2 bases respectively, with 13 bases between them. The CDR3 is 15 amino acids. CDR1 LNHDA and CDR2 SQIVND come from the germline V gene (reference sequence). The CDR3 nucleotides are TGTGCCAGTAGTGAGGGGGGACAGACCTACAATGAGCAGTTCTTC. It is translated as CASSEGGQTYNEQFF.

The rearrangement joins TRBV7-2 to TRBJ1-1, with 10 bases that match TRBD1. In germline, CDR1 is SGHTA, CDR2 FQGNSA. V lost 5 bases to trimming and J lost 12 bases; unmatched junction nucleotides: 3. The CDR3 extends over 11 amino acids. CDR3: CASSADRGPFF. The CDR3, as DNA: TGTGCCAGCAGCGCCGACAGGGGGCCTTTCTTT. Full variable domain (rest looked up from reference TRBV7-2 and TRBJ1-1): GAGVSQSPSNKVTEKGKDVELRCDPISGHTALYWYRQSLGQGLEFLIYFQGNSAPDKSGLPSDRFSAERTGGSVSTLTIQRTQQEDSAVYLCASSADRGPFFGQGTRLTVV.

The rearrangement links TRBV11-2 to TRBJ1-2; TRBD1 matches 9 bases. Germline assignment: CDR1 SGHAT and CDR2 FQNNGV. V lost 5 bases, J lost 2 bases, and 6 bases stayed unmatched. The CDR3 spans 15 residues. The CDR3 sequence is CASSPGDRENYGYTF. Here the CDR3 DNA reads TGTGCCAGCAGCCCCGGGGACAGGGAAAACTATGGCTACACCTTC.

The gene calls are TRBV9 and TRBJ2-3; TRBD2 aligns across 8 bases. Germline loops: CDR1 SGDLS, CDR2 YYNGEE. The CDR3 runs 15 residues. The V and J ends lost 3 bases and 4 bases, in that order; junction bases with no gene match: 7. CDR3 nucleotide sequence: TGTGCCAGCAGCGAAAGCGGGAGTATTGCAGATACGCAGTATTTT. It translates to CASSESGSIADTQYF. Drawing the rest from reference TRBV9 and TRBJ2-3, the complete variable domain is DSGVTQTPKHLITATGQRVTLRCSPRSGDLSVYWYQQSLDQGLQFLIQYYNGEERAKGNILERFSAQQFPDLHSELNLSSLELGDSALYFCASSESGSIADTQYFGPGTRLTVL.

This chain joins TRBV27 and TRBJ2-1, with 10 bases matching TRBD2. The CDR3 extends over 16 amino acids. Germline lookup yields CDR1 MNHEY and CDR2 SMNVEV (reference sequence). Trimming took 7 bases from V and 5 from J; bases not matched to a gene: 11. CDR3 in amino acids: CASIRRILAGDNEQFF. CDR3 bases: TGTGCCAGCATCCGGCGTATCCTAGCGGGAGACAATGAGCAGTTCTTC.

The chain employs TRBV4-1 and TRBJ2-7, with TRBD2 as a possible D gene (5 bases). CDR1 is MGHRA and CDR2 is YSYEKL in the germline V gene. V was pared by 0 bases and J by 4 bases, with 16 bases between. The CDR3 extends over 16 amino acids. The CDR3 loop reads CASSQDWAGGMYEQYF. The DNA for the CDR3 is TGCGCCAGCAGCCAAGATTGGGCAGGAGGTATGTACGAGCAGTACTTC.

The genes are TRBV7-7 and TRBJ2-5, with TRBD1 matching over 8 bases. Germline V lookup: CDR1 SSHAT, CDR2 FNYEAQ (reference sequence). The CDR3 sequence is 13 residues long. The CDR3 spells CAIGQGEQETQYF. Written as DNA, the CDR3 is TGTGCTATCGGACAGGGTGAACAAGAGACCCAGTACTTC. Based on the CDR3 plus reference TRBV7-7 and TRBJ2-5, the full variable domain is GAGVSQSPRYKVTKRGQDVTLRCDPISSHATLYWYQQALGQGPEFLTYFNYEAQPDKSGLPSDRFSAERPEGSISTLTIQRTEQRDSAMYRCAIGQGEQETQYFGPGTRLLVL.

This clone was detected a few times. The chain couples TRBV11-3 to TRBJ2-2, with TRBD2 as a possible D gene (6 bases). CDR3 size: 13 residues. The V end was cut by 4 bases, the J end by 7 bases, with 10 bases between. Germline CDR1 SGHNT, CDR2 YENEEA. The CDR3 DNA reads TGTGCCAGCAGCTCCCGGGGGATCGGGGAGCTGTTTTTT. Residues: CASSSRGIGELFF.

CDR3 in amino acids: CATSRQPGLGTDTQYF. In DNA form, the CDR3 reads TGTGCCACCAGCCGCCAACCGGGACTAGGGACAGATACGCAGTATTTT. This chain joins TRBV15 and TRBJ2-3, with 8 bases aligning to TRBD2. Trimming at V came to 5 bases and at J to 3 bases, leaving 10 bases not matched to a gene. CDR1 and CDR2 from the germline V gene are LNHNV and YYDKDF (reference sequence). The CDR3 length is 16 residues. Together with reference TRBV15 and TRBJ2-3, the CDR3 gives the full variable domain: DAMVIQNPRYQVTQFGKPVTLSCSQTLNHNVMYWYQQKSSQAPKLLFHYYDKDFNNEADTPDNFQSRRPNTSFCFLDIRSPGLGDTAMYLCATSRQPGLGTDTQYFGPGTRLTVL.

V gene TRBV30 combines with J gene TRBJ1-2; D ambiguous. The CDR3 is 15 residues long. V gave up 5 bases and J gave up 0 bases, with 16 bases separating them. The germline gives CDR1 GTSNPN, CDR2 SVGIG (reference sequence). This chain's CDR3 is CAWGWGGGSNYGYTF. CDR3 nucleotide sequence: TGTGCCTGGGGGTGGGGAGGAGGATCTAACTATGGCTACACCTTC.

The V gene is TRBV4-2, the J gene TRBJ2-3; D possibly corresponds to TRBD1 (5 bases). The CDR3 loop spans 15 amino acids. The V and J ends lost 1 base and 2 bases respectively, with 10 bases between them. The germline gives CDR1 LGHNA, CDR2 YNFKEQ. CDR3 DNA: TGTGCCAGCAGCCAAGGTCAGGGTATCACAGATACGCAGTATTTT. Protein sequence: CASSQGQGITDTQYF.

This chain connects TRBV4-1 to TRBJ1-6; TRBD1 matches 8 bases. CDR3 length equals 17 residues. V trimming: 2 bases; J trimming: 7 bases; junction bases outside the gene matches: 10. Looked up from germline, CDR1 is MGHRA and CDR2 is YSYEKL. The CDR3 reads CASSQPTTGGLNSPLHF. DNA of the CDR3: TGCGCCAGCAGCCAACCTACCACAGGGGGACTAAATTCACCCCTCCACTTT.

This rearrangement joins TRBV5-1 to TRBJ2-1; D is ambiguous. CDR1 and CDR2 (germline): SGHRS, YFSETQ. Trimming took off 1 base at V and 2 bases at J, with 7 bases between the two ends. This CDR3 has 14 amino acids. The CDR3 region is CASSLTATYNEQFF. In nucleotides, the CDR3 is TGCGCCAGCAGCTTGACAGCTACCTACAATGAGCAGTTCTTC.

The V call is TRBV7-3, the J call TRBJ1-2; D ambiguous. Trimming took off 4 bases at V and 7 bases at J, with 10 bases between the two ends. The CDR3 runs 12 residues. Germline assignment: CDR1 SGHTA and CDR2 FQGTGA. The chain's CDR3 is CASSSGVGGYTF. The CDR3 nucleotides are TGTGCCAGCAGCTCCGGGGTGGGTGGCTACACCTTC.

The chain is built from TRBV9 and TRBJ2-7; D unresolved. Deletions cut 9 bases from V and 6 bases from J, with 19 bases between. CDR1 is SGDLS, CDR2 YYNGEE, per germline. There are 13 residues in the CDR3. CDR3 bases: TGTGCCACCTCCCTGACACCCACATCCGAGCAGTACTTC. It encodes CATSLTPTSEQYF. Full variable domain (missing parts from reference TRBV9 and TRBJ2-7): DSGVTQTPKHLITATGQRVTLRCSPRSGDLSVYWYQQSLDQGLQFLIQYYNGEERAKGNILERFSAQQFPDLHSELNLSSLELGDSALYFCATSLTPTSEQYFGPGTRLTVT.

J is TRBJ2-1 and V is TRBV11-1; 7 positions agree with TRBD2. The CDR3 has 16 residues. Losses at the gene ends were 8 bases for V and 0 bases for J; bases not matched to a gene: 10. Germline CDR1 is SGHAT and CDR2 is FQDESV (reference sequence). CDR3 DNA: TGTGCCAGCGCCACCGGGACTACAAGCTCCTACAATGAGCAGTTCTTC. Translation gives CASATGTTSSYNEQFF.

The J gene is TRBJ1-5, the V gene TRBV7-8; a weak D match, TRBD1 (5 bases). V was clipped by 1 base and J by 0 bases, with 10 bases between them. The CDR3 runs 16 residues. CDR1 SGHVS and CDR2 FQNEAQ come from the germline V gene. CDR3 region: CASSLGQTRSNQPQHF. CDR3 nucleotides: TGTGCCAGCAGCTTAGGACAGACCCGTAGCAATCAGCCCCAGCATTTT.

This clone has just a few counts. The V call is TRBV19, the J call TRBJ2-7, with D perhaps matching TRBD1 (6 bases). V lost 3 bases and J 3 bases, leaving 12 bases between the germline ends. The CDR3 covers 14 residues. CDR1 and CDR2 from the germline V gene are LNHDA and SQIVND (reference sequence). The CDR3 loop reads CASSITGRDYEQYF. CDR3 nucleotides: TGTGCCAGTAGTATCACAGGGAGAGACTACGAGCAGTACTTC.

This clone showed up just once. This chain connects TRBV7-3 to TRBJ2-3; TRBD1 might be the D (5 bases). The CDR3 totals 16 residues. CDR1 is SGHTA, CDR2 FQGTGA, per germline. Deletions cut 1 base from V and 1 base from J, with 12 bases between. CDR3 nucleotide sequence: TGTGCCAGCAGCTTAAGTGGGGCTTACCGCACAGATACGCAGTATTTT. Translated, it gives CASSLSGAYRTDTQYF.

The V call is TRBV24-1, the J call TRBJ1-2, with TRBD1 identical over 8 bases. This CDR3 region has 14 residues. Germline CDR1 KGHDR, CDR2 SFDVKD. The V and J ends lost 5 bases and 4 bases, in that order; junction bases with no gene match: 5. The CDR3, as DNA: TGTGCCACCAGTGGGACAGGGATTCCCTATGGCTACACCTTC. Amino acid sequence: CATSGTGIPYGYTF.

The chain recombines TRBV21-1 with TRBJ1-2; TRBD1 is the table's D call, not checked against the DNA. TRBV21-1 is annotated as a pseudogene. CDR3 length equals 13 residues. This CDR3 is CASSKAGTVGYTF. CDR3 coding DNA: TGTGCCAGCAGCAAAGCCGGAACAGTCGGCTACACCTTC.

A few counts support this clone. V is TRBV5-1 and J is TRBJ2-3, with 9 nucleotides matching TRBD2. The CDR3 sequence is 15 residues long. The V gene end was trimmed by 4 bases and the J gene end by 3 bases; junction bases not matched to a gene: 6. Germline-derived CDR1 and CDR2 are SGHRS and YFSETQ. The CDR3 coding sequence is TGCGCCAGCAGCCCCGTAGCGGGAGTAACAGATACGCAGTATTTT. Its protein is CASSPVAGVTDTQYF.

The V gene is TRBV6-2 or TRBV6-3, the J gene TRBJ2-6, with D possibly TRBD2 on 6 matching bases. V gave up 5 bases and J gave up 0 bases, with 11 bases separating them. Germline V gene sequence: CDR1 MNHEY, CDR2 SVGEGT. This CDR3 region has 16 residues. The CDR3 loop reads CASSALGGSGANVLTF. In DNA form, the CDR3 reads TGTGCCAGCAGTGCTTTGGGGGGCTCTGGGGCCAACGTCCTGACTTTC.

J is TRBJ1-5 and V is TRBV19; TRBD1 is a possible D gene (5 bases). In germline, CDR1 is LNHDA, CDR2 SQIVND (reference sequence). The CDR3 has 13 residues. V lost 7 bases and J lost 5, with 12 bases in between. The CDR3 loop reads CASTFGGYQPQHF. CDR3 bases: TGTGCCAGTACGTTCGGGGGGTATCAGCCCCAGCATTTT.

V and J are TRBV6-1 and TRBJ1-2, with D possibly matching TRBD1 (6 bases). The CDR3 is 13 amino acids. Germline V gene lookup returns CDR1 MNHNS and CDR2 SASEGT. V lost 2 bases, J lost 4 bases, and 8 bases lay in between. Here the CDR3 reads CASSELDSYGYTF. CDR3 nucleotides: TGTGCCAGCAGTGAACTGGACAGCTATGGCTACACCTTC.

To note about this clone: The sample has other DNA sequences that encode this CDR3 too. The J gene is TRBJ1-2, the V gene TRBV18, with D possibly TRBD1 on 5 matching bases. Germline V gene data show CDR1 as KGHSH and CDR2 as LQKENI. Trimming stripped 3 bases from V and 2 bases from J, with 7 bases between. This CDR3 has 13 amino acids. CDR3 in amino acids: CASSPTGNYGYTF. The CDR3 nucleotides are TGTGCCAGCTCACCTACAGGCAACTATGGCTACACCTTC.

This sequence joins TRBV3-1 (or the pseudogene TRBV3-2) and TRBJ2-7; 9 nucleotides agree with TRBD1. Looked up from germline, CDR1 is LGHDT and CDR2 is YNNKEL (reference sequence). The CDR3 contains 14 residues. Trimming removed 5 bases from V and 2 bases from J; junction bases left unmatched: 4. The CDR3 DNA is TGTGCCAGCAGCGACCGGGACAGGGCCTACGAGCAGTACTTC. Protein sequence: CASSDRDRAYEQYF.

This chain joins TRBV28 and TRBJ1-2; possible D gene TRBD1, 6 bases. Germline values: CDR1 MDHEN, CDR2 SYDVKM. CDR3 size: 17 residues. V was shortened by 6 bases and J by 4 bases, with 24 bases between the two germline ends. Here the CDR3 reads CASSTPGGGAVGYGYTF. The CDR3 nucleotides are TGTGCCAGCAGCACTCCGGGGGGGGGCGCCGTAGGCTATGGCTACACCTTC.

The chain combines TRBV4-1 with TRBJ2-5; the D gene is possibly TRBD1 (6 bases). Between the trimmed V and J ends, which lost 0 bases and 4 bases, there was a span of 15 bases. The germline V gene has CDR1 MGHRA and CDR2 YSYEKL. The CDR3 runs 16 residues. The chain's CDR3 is CASSQEGGEFRETQYF. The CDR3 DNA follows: TGCGCCAGCAGCCAAGAAGGGGGAGAGTTTAGAGAGACCCAGTACTTC.

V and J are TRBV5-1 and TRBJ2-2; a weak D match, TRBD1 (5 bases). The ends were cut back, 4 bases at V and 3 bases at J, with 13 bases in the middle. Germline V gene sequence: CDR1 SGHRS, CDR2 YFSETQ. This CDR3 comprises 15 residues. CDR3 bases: TGCGCCAGCAGCCCACAGGTTTATGACACCGGGGAGCTGTTTTTT. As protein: CASSPQVYDTGELFF.